Listed below are T cell receptor beta chains from one sample, sequenced in a study of shared clonotypes between healthy human individuals. Clones were sequenced by immunoSEQ multiplex PCR, and TCRdb holds only the in-frame ones, with some missing. The table records about 1.5 million clones, roughly 96% of them present only once. Sequencing was carried out using naive CD4+ T cells sorted from blood. Receptor source: a young man in good health. CDR3s include the opening cysteine and the closing phenylalanine or tryptophan. The order of the fields is CDR3 protein, J gene, V gene.

cdr3_aa: CAITPLGTGELFF; j_call: TRBJ2-2; v_call: TRBV10-3
cdr3_aa: CASSRPGQGFSLVSEQYF; j_call: TRBJ2-7; v_call: TRBV7-9
cdr3_aa: CASSDSTDVRGNEQFF; j_call: TRBJ2-1; v_call: TRBV5-4
cdr3_aa: CASSLVWDRGHYGYTF; j_call: TRBJ1-2; v_call: TRBV7-2
cdr3_aa: CASSPLSAAGWHEQFF; j_call: TRBJ2-1; v_call: TRBV7-8
cdr3_aa: CASSVVPGAVKETQYF; j_call: TRBJ2-5; v_call: TRBV9
cdr3_aa: CASTDEPYKDTQYF; j_call: TRBJ2-3; v_call: TRBV19
cdr3_aa: CASSQDGLTGELFF; j_call: TRBJ2-2; v_call: TRBV4-3
cdr3_aa: CASRTGQNTEAFF; j_call: TRBJ1-1; v_call: TRBV6-1
cdr3_aa: CASSPRDNNYGYTF; j_call: TRBJ1-2; v_call: TRBV14
cdr3_aa: CASSRGSAGEADTQYF; j_call: TRBJ2-3; v_call: TRBV5-4
cdr3_aa: CASTLLAQDTQYF; j_call: TRBJ2-3; v_call: TRBV7-3
cdr3_aa: CASFAQAGGYTF; j_call: TRBJ1-2; v_call: TRBV6-4
cdr3_aa: CASSAGTGEQFF; j_call: TRBJ2-1; v_call: TRBV6-9
cdr3_aa: CASSRDQGLGETQYF; j_call: TRBJ2-5; v_call: TRBV5-4
cdr3_aa: CASSLGEIGQPQHF; j_call: TRBJ1-5; v_call: TRBV5-6
cdr3_aa: CASSWGQGYEQYF; j_call: TRBJ2-7; v_call: TRBV5-1
cdr3_aa: CASSRGRTNEKLFF; j_call: TRBJ1-4; v_call: TRBV2
cdr3_aa: CATSRARGQGYTF; j_call: TRBJ1-2; v_call: TRBV15
cdr3_aa: CASSPELAEKLFF; j_call: TRBJ1-4; v_call: TRBV6-5
cdr3_aa: CASMVRRGYEETQYF; j_call: TRBJ2-5; v_call: TRBV27
cdr3_aa: CAWSTIQGAFEKLFF; j_call: TRBJ1-4; v_call: TRBV30
cdr3_aa: CASSLVLAGETQYF; j_call: TRBJ2-5; v_call: TRBV7-9
cdr3_aa: CASSVAPDRVYEQYF; j_call: TRBJ2-7; v_call: TRBV9
cdr3_aa: CASSLGLRNYEQYF; j_call: TRBJ2-7; v_call: TRBV28
cdr3_aa: CASSGDREISWSNQPQHF; j_call: TRBJ1-5; v_call: TRBV25-1
cdr3_aa: CASRPRLGTGDETQYF; j_call: TRBJ2-5; v_call: TRBV25-1
cdr3_aa: CSATGQGAQYF; j_call: TRBJ2-5; v_call: TRBV20-1
cdr3_aa: CASSKTSQETQYF; j_call: TRBJ2-5; v_call: TRBV7-9
cdr3_aa: CASSLMTMRSSSTDTQYF; j_call: TRBJ2-3; v_call: TRBV7-4
cdr3_aa: CASSSTRGLSGSGANVLTF; j_call: TRBJ2-6; v_call: TRBV7-3
cdr3_aa: CASSFSGATGELFF; j_call: TRBJ2-2; v_call: TRBV11-3
cdr3_aa: CASSWGRATYEQYF; j_call: TRBJ2-7; v_call: TRBV28
cdr3_aa: CAWSVMAVTGQAFF; j_call: TRBJ1-1; v_call: TRBV30
cdr3_aa: CASSLGPAGELFF; j_call: TRBJ2-2; v_call: TRBV5-4
cdr3_aa: CASSPRSGRADTQYF; j_call: TRBJ2-3; v_call: TRBV18
cdr3_aa: CASSLSAGRLFF; j_call: TRBJ2-1; v_call: TRBV7-8
cdr3_aa: CASSQRGYEQFF; j_call: TRBJ2-1; v_call: TRBV7-9
cdr3_aa: CASSSARRRGDEQYF; j_call: TRBJ2-7; v_call: TRBV7-9
cdr3_aa: CASSRGRFRRDLPHYSYNEQFF; j_call: TRBJ2-1; v_call: TRBV4-3